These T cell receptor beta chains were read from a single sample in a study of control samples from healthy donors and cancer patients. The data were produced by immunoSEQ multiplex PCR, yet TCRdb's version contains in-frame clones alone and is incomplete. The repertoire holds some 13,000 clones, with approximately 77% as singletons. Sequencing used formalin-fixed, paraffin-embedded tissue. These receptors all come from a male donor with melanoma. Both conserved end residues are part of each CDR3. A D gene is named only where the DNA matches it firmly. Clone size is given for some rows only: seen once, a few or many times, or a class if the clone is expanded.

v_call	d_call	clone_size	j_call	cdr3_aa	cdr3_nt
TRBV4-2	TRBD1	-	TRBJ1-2	CASSLQGLGNYGYTF	TGTGCCAGCAGCCTACAGGGGCTCGGGAACTATGGCTACACCTTC
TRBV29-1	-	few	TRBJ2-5	CSVEGPQATTQYF	TGCAGCGTTGAAGGGCCACAGGCAACCACCCAGTACTTC
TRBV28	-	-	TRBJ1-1	CASRPLRGKQNTEAFF	TGTGCCAGCAGGCCACTCCGGGGGAAGCAGAACACTGAAGCTTTCTTT
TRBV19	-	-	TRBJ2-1	CASSMSVPKGEQFF	TGTGCCAGTAGTATGTCCGTACCCAAGGGTGAGCAGTTCTTC
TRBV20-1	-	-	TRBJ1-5	CSASLGEFNQPQHF	TGCAGTGCTAGTTTGGGGGAATTCAATCAGCCCCAGCATTTT
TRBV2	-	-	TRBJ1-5	CASSRASNQPQHF	TGTGCCAGCTCCCGGGCTAGCAATCAACCCCAGCATTTT
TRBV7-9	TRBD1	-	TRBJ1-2	CASSLGQGARGYTF	TGTGCCAGCAGCCTAGGACAGGGGGCCCGGGGCTACACCTTC
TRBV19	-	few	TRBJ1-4	CASSIGGRPNEKLFF	TGTGCCAGTAGTATAGGGGGACGCCCAAATGAAAAACTGTTTTTT
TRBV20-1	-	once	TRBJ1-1	CSARGQIEAFF	TGCAGTGCTAGAGGTCAGATAGAAGCTTTCTTT
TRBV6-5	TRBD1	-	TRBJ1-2	CASSPGQGVSGYTF	TGTGCCAGCAGCCCGGGACAGGGGGTGTCTGGCTACACCTTC
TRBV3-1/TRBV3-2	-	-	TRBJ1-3	CASSQIAARRPSGNTIYF	TGTGCCAGCAGCCAAATAGCGGCGCGACGACCCTCTGGAAACACCATATATTTT
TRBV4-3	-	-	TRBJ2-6	CASSQEGSGANVLTF	TGCGCCAGCAGCCAAGAGGGCTCTGGGGCCAACGTCCTGACTTTC
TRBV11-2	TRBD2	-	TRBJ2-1	CASSLDSGRGGRIEQFF	TGTGCCAGCAGCTTAGATTCAGGACGGGGGGGGCGTATTGAGCAGTTCTTC
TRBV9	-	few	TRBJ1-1	CASSGVGPRPEAFF	TGTGCCAGCAGCGGAGTAGGACCCAGGCCTGAAGCTTTCTTT
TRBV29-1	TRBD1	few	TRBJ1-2	CSVFGQGLNYGYTF	TGCAGCGTTTTTGGACAGGGACTAAACTATGGCTACACCTTC
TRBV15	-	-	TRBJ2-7	CATSQQGGIDEQYF	TGTGCCACCAGCCAGCAGGGGGGGATAGACGAGCAGTACTTC
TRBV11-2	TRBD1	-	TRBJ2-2	CASSREGQVTGELFF	TGTGCCAGCAGTCGAGAAGGACAGGTCACCGGGGAGCTGTTTTTT
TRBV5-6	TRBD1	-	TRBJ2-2	CASSHRGFTTGELFF	TGTGCCAGCAGCCACAGGGGGTTTACCACCGGGGAGCTGTTTTTT
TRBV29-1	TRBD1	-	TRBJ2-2	CSVVGQTTGELFF	TGCAGCGTTGTGGGACAGACCACCGGGGAGCTGTTTTTT
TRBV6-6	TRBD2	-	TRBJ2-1	CASSSFSGGGNNEQFF	TGTGCCAGCAGTTCATTTAGCGGGGGGGGAAACAATGAGCAGTTCTTC
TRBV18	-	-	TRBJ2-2	CASSQLGRELFF	TGTGCCAGCTCGCAGTTGGGTCGGGAGCTGTTTTTT
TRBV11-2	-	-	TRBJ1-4	CASSGEGYNEKLFF	TGTGCCAGCAGCGGCGAGGGGTATAATGAAAAACTGTTTTTT
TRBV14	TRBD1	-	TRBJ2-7	CASSGTGGAGNEQYF	TGTGCCAGCAGCGGGACAGGGGGCGCAGGAAACGAGCAGTACTTC
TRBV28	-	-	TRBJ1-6	CASSLSSYNSPLHF	TGTGCCAGCAGTCTCAGCTCCTATAATTCACCCCTCCACTTT
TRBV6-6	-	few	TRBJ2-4	CATSASLAKNIQYF	TGTGCCACCTCGGCTTCCTTAGCCAAAAACATTCAGTACTTC
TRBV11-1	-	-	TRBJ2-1	CASSLATGRYNEQFF	TGTGCCAGCAGCTTAGCAACAGGGCGGTACAATGAGCAGTTCTTC
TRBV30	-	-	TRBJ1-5	CAWSPGWGQPQHF	TGTGCCTGGAGTCCAGGCTGGGGTCAGCCCCAGCATTTT
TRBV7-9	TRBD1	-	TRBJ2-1	CASSSPGQAYNEQFF	TGTGCCAGCAGCTCCCCGGGACAGGCATACAATGAGCAGTTCTTC